One and the same sample provided the 10 T cell receptor beta chains below, sequenced in a study of blood T cell repertoires in COVID-19 (dated by TCRdb to 2019 to 2021). The library relied on the immunoSEQ multiplex PCR assay. TCRdb mirrors the immuneACCESS table, restricted to in-frame sequences. Some clones are absent from its copies; in checked studies, under half trace to an unresolved V gene, and the reason for the others is unknown. The sample table records about 180,000 clones; 84% of these occur just once. The ten largest clones capture approximately 7.1% of the sample. The sequencing input was peripheral blood. These receptor sequences come from a human donor in a cohort sampled during active COVID-19.

The chain employs TRBV15 and TRBJ2-1; 9 bases match TRBD1. The CDR3 sequence is 16 residues long. With 1 base clipped from V and 1 base from J, the junction kept 2 bases outside the gene matches. Germline loops: CDR1 LNHNV, CDR2 YYDKDF (reference sequence). The CDR3 spells CATSRGDRGSYNEQFF. CDR3 nucleotide sequence: TGTGCCACCAGCAGAGGTGACAGGGGGTCCTACAATGAGCAGTTCTTC.

This clone was observed once. V and J are TRBV27 and TRBJ1-2; D is perhaps TRBD1 (6 bases). The CDR3 covers 17 residues. Trimming left V 3 bases short and J 1 base short, with 18 bases between. Germline CDR1 is MNHEY and CDR2 is SMNVEV (reference sequence). CDR3 DNA: TGTGCCAGCAGTTTGGGACACAGGGAGGGGGATAACTATGGCTACACCTTC. Translated, it gives CASSLGHREGDNYGYTF.

The rearrangement uses TRBV9 and TRBJ2-3; D is unclear. The V gene's germline CDR1 is SGDLS and CDR2 YYNGEE. The CDR3 is 13 amino acids. V lost 6 bases, J lost 2 bases, and 10 bases lay in between. CDR3 coding DNA: TGTGCCAGCACGACAAGAAACACAGATACGCAGTATTTT. The encoded protein is CASTTRNTDTQYF.

The rearrangement joins TRBV15 to TRBJ2-1, with TRBD2 matching over 8 bases. J gave up 10 bases and V 3 bases, and 2 bases lay outside the gene matches. CDR1 and CDR2 from the germline V gene are LNHNV and YYDKDF (reference sequence). The CDR3 covers 12 residues. DNA for the CDR3: TGTGCCACCAGCAGGGGACTAGGGGAGCAGTTCTTC. The encoded protein is CATSRGLGEQFF. Together with reference TRBV15 and TRBJ2-1, the CDR3 gives the full variable domain: DAMVIQNPRYQVTQFGKPVTLSCSQTLNHNVMYWYQQKSSQAPKLLFHYYDKDFNNEADTPDNFQSRRPNTSFCFLDIRSPGLGDTAMYLCATSRGLGEQFFGPGTRLTVL.

The rearrangement joins TRBV7-3 to TRBJ1-6, with a tentative D call TRBD1 (5 bases). The CDR3 totals 15 residues. Between the trimmed V and J ends, which lost 5 bases and 7 bases, there was a span of 15 bases. The germline V gene encodes CDR1 SGHTA and CDR2 FQGTGA. CDR3 protein: CASSPDGGNNSPLHF. The DNA for the CDR3 is TGTGCCAGCAGCCCCGATGGGGGGAACAATTCACCCCTCCACTTT.

The chain couples TRBV5-6 to TRBJ1-1, with a weak D call TRBD1 (6 bases). CDR3 length equals 14 residues. Germline values: CDR1 SGHDT, CDR2 YYEEEE. V was trimmed by 4 bases and J by 0 bases, leaving 10 bases between them. CDR3 sequence (DNA): TGTGCCAGCAGCGAGGGACAAATGAACACTGAAGCTTTCTTT. It is translated as CASSEGQMNTEAFF.

This clone was observed a few times. The gene calls are TRBV7-9 and TRBJ1-2; D ambiguous. V lost 5 bases and J 0 bases, leaving 10 bases between the germline ends. Germline CDR1 is SEHNR and CDR2 is FQNEAQ (reference sequence). The CDR3 sequence is 14 residues long. The CDR3 protein is CASSTSGANYGYTF. In nucleotides, the CDR3 is TGTGCCAGCAGCACCAGTGGAGCTAACTATGGCTACACCTTC.

The V and J genes are TRBV14 and TRBJ2-7, with a weak D call TRBD1 (5 bases). CDR1 and CDR2 from the germline V gene are SGHDN and FVKESK. V shed 4 bases and J shed 2 bases, with 15 bases lying between them. This CDR3 contains 15 residues. This chain's CDR3 is CASSRIQASTYEQYF. DNA for the CDR3: TGTGCCAGCAGCCGTATACAGGCATCCACCTACGAGCAGTACTTC.

This clone was observed a few times. The J gene is TRBJ2-1, the V gene TRBV19, with 10 bases lining up with TRBD1. The CDR3 length is 14 residues. Germline V gene lookup returns CDR1 LNHDA and CDR2 SQIVND (reference sequence). Germline trimming cut 4 bases from V and 10 bases from J; bases unmatched to any gene: 7. The CDR3 region has the DNA TGTGCCAGTAGTAGGCCGGGACAGGGGTACGAGCAGTTCTTC. It encodes CASSRPGQGYEQFF.

This clone was recorded many times. This sequence joins TRBV19 and TRBJ1-2; D uncertain. CDR3 length: 14 amino acids. V shed 3 bases and J shed 3 bases, with 11 bases lying between them. Germline CDR1 LNHDA, CDR2 SQIVND (reference sequence). Here the CDR3 reads CASSIGGFDYGYTF. In DNA, the CDR3 is TGTGCCAGTAGTATCGGTGGTTTCGACTATGGCTACACCTTC.